A selection of T cell receptor beta chains follows, all from one sample in a study of CD4 and CD8 cells across lung adenocarcinoma regions. TCRdb used MiXCR to reprocess the PCR reads, holding one entry per CDR3 protein. The sample yields 15,000 to 20,000 distinct CDR3 sequences, 50% seen once. Sequenced: CD8+ T cells from the margin of a lung tumor. The source of these receptors is a male donor with lung adenocarcinoma. The CD4 and CD8 labels of this study may be unreliable. Each CDR3 is given with its conserved first and last residue. Each record gives: J gene, V gene, CDR3 protein.

j_call: TRBJ2-3; v_call: TRBV6-1; cdr3_aa: CASSPQGARGETQYF
j_call: TRBJ2-3; v_call: TRBV6-1; cdr3_aa: CASAVLGSSDTETQYF
j_call: TRBJ2-3; v_call: TRBV27; cdr3_aa: CGGGAPETQYF
j_call: TRBJ1-4; v_call: TRBV6-1; cdr3_aa: CASMVRGREKLFF
j_call: TRBJ2-3; v_call: TRBV6-1; cdr3_aa: CASGGPGGGAQDTQYF
j_call: TRBJ2-2; v_call: TRBV6-5; cdr3_aa: CASSYVDSGGMNTGELFF
j_call: TRBJ2-3; v_call: TRBV6-1; cdr3_aa: CACGGAGTGDRETQYF
j_call: TRBJ1-6; v_call: TRBV27; cdr3_aa: CASSFGADRENSPLHF
j_call: -; v_call: TRBV7-6; cdr3_aa: CASSLGRSVQYF
j_call: TRBJ2-2; v_call: TRBV6-1; cdr3_aa: CASSGLAGVRGEALYF
j_call: TRBJ2-3; v_call: TRBV19; cdr3_aa: CASTDRGLSVGDTQYF
j_call: TRBJ2-3; v_call: TRBV6-1; cdr3_aa: CASRGLGAKDTQYF
j_call: TRBJ2-7; v_call: TRBV6-5; cdr3_aa: CASSYIRQGARDSGSYEQYF
j_call: TRBJ2-1; v_call: TRBV6-5; cdr3_aa: CASSYGSGGPGEQFF
j_call: TRBJ2-1; v_call: TRBV6-1; cdr3_aa: CASARSSYNEQFF